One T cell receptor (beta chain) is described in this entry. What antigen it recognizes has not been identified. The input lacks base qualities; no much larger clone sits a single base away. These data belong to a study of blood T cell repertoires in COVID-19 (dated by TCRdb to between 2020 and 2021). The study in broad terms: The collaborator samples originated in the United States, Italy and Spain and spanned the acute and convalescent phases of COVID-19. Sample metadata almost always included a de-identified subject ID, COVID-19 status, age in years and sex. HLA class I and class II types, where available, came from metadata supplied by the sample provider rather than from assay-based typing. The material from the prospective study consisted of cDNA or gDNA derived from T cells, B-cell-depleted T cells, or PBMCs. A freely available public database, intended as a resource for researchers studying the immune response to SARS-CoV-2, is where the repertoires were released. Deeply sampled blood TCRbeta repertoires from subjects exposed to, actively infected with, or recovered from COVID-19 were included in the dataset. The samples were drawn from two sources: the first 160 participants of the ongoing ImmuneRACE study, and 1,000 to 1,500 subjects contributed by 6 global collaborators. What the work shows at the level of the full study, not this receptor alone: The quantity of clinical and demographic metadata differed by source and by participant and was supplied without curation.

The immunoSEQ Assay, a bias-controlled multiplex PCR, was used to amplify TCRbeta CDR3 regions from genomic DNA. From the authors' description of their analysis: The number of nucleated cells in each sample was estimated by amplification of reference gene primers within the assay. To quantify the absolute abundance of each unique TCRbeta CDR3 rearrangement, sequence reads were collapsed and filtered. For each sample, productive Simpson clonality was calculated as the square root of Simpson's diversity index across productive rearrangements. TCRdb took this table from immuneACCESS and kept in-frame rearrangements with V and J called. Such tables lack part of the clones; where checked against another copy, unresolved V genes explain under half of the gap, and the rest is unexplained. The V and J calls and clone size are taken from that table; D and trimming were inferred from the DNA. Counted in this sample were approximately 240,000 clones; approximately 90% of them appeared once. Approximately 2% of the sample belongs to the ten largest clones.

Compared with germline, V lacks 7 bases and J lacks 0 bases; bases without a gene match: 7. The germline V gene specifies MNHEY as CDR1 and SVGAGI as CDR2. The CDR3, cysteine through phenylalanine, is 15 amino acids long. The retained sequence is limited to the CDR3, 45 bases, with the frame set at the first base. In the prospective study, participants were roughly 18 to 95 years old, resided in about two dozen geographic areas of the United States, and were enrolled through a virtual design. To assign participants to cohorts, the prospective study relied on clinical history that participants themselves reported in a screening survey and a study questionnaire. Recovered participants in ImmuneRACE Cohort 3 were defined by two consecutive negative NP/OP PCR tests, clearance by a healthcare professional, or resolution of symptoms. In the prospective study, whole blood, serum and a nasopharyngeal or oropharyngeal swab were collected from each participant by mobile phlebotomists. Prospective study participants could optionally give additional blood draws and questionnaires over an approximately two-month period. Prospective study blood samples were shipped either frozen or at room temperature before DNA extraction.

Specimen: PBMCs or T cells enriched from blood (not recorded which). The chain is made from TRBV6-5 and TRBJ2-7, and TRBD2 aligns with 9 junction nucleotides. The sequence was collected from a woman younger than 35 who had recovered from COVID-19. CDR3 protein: CASILAGGNSYEQYF. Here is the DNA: TGTGCCAGCATTCTTGCGGGGGGGAACTCCTACGAGCAGTACTTC.